Below are 24 T cell receptor beta chains sequenced from a single sample in a study of OX40 agonist ivuxolimab in advanced cancers. Using immunoSEQ multiplex PCR, the repertoire was profiled, and TCRdb retains in-frame clones only, with some absent. The sample lists 25,000 to 30,000 clones, around four fifths occurring once. The sample consisted of CD4+ or CD8+ T cells sorted from blood, taken in a trial of the OX40 agonist ivuxolimab. These receptors all come from an adult with an advanced solid tumor such as melanoma, head and neck, liver or kidney cancer.

The rearrangement links TRBV9 to TRBJ1-3; the D is unclear. Trimming cost V 3 bases and J 4 bases, with 5 bases left between them. Germline CDR1 is SGDLS and CDR2 is YYNGEE. The CDR3 is made up of 12 amino acids. CDR3 in DNA: TGTGCCAGCAGCGCCCAGGGAAACACCATATATTTT. The encoded protein is CASSAQGNTIYF.

The chain employs TRBV6-8 and TRBJ1-2; no firm D call. Trimming shortened V by 1 base and J by 2 bases, and 8 bases separated the two germline ends. The CDR3 has 14 residues. From germline, CDR1 is MNHGY and CDR2 SAAAGT. The CDR3 DNA sequence: TGTGCCAGCAGTTACTACCCCTTCAACTATGGCTACACCTTC. Protein product: CASSYYPFNYGYTF.

The gene calls are TRBV5-1 and TRBJ1-2; D unclear. The germline CDR1 and CDR2 sequences are SGHRS and YFSETQ. The CDR3 totals 15 residues. The V gene lost 0 bases and the J gene lost 6 bases, with 15 bases spanning the gap. The CDR3 DNA is TGCGCCAGCAGCTTGGGGATAGGGCCCACCGATGGCTACACCTTC. Encoded protein: CASSLGIGPTDGYTF. Looking up the rest from reference TRBV5-1 and TRBJ1-2 gives the full variable domain: KAGVTQTPRYLIKTRGQQVTLSCSPISGHRSVSWYQQTPGQGLQFLFEYFSETQRNKGNFPGRFSGRQFSNSRSEMNVSTLELGDSALYLCASSLGIGPTDGYTFGSGTRLTVV.

The chain combines TRBV6-5 with TRBJ1-2, with 7 bases fitting TRBD1. Looked up from germline, CDR1 is MNHEY and CDR2 is SVGAGI. V lost 6 bases, J lost 4 bases, and 8 bases stayed unmatched. The CDR3 sequence is 14 residues long. For the CDR3, the DNA is TGTGCCAGCAGCATACAGGGGTCCCCCTATGGCTACACCTTC. Translation gives CASSIQGSPYGYTF.

In its sample, this clone was seen a few times. This chain joins TRBV16 and TRBJ1-1; TRBD1 is a possible D gene (5 bases). V shed 3 bases and J shed 5 bases, with 19 bases lying between them. Per germline, CDR1 KGHSY and CDR2 FQNENV. This CDR3 region has 16 residues. CDR3 sequence (DNA): TGTGCCAGCAGCCACTGGGTGATGAACGGGGGGACTGAAGCTTTCTTT. Protein product: CASSHWVMNGGTEAFF.

This clone was counted only a few times. The chain has TRBV5-1 and TRBJ2-1; no clear D gene. Germline-derived CDR1 and CDR2 are SGHRS and YFSETQ. This CDR3 is 13 amino acids long. V lost 0 bases and J 8 bases, leaving 9 bases between the germline ends. Here the CDR3 DNA reads TGCGCCAGCAGCTTGGAGACCAATCATGAGCAGTTCTTC. It yields the protein CASSLETNHEQFF.

The rearrangement uses TRBV28 and TRBJ2-7; D unclear. Trimming removed 2 bases at V and 3 bases at J, with 8 bases between. The CDR3 has 13 residues. Germline assignment: CDR1 MDHEN and CDR2 SYDVKM. The chain's CDR3 is CASSLRLLYEQYF. As DNA, the CDR3 is TGTGCCAGCAGTTTAAGGCTGCTCTACGAGCAGTACTTC.

CDR3 bases: TGTGCCAGCAGCTGGACAGGGGGCAGGGCCGGGGAGCTGTTTTTT. Encoded protein: CASSWTGGRAGELFF. V is TRBV5-6 and J is TRBJ2-2, with 11 bases that match TRBD1. The germline V gene encodes CDR1 SGHDT and CDR2 YYEEEE. The CDR3 is 15 residues long. Losses at the gene ends were 3 bases for V and 6 bases for J; bases not matched to a gene: 4.

V gene TRBV7-9 combines with J gene TRBJ1-6, with a possible D match to TRBD1 (5 bases). Trimming took off 5 bases at V and 13 bases at J, with 21 bases between the two ends. CDR1 is SEHNR, CDR2 FQNEAQ, per germline (reference sequence). The CDR3 runs 15 residues. The CDR3 loop reads CASSPYIGEGTPLHF. The CDR3 DNA reads TGTGCCAGCAGCCCATACATAGGGGAGGGGACCCCCCTCCACTTT. The complete variable domain, with remaining parts taken from reference TRBV7-9 and TRBJ1-6, reads DTGVSQNPRHKITKRGQNVTFRCDPISEHNRLYWYRQTLGQGPEFLTYFQNEAQLEKSRLLSDRFSAERPKGSFSTLEIQRTEQGDSAMYLCASSPYIGEGTPLHFGNGTRLTVT.

V gene TRBV11-2 combines with J gene TRBJ2-1; TRBD2 is a possible D gene (6 bases). CDR3 length: 16 residues. V lost 1 base, J lost 4 bases, and 14 bases lay in between. From germline, CDR1 is SGHAT and CDR2 FQNNGV. The CDR3 nucleotides read TGTGCCAGCAGCTTAGGTGTGGGGGGTTTGTACAATGAGCAGTTCTTC. Its protein is CASSLGVGGLYNEQFF.

V and J are TRBV6-1 and TRBJ2-2; 10 bases fit TRBD2. Trimming removed 3 bases from V and 7 bases from J; junction bases left unmatched: 8. The germline V gene has CDR1 MNHNS and CDR2 SASEGT. The CDR3 totals 16 residues. CDR3 nucleotide sequence: TGTGCCAGCAGTGAGGCTAGCGGGGGTTCGGTCGGGGAGCTGTTTTTT. It translates to CASSEASGGSVGELFF.

The rearrangement uses TRBV6-5 and TRBJ1-2, with 7 bases identical to TRBD1. CDR3 length equals 13 residues. Losses at the gene ends were 6 bases for V and 3 bases for J; bases not matched to a gene: 4. Germline V gene sequence: CDR1 MNHEY, CDR2 SVGAGI. CDR3 nucleotide sequence: TGTGCCAGCAGACGCGGACAGGACTATGGCTACACCTTC. This gives the protein CASRRGQDYGYTF.

This clone ranks as medium-sized. The genes are TRBV2 and TRBJ2-7; D is perhaps TRBD2 (6 bases). V gave up 5 bases and J gave up 4 bases, with 18 bases separating them. CDR3 length equals 15 residues. Germline lookup yields CDR1 SNHLY and CDR2 FYNNEI. CDR3 bases: TGTGCCAGCAGTCTGTCATGGGGGGACGAGTACGAGCAGTACTTC. Residues: CASSLSWGDEYEQYF.

V and J are TRBV11-3 and TRBJ2-7; TRBD2 is a possible D gene (6 bases). Trimming removed 3 bases at V and 5 bases at J, with 17 bases between. This CDR3 is built from 15 residues. Germline CDR1 is SGHNT and CDR2 is YENEEA. CDR3 residues: CASSFSGGVPHEQYF. DNA for the CDR3: TGTGCCAGCAGCTTTTCGGGCGGGGTGCCCCACGAGCAGTACTTC. Drawing the rest from reference TRBV11-3 and TRBJ2-7, the complete variable domain is EAGVVQSPRYKIIEKKQPVAFWCNPISGHNTLYWYLQNLGQGPELLIRYENEEAVDDSQLPKDRFSAERLKGVDSTLKIQPAELGDSAVYLCASSFSGGVPHEQYFGPGTRLTVT.

The chain carries TRBV11-3 and TRBJ1-4; TRBD1 is a possible D gene (5 bases). Trimming removed 5 bases at V and 8 bases at J, with 21 bases between. The CDR3 covers 16 residues. Germline V gene lookup returns CDR1 SGHNT and CDR2 YENEEA. CDR3 bases: TGTGCCAGCAGCCTACCTCGGACAAGGACGGGAGAAAAACTGTTTTTT. It translates to CASSLPRTRTGEKLFF.

The count of this clone is one. The gene calls are TRBV9 and TRBJ1-1; the match to TRBD1 covers 8 bases. Trimming at V came to 0 bases and at J to 4 bases, leaving 5 bases not matched to a gene. Germline V lookup: CDR1 SGDLS, CDR2 YYNGEE. This CDR3 has 15 residues. The CDR3 DNA reads as TGTGCCAGCAGCGTAGTGCCCACAGGGGGCACTGAAGCTTTCTTT. This codes for CASSVVPTGGTEAFF.

The rearrangement links TRBV5-8 to TRBJ1-2; D is unresolved. Germline CDR1 SGHTS, CDR2 YDEGEE. Trimming removed 0 bases from V and 5 bases from J, with 2 bases in between. There are 11 residues in the CDR3. The CDR3 nucleotides are TGTGCCAGCAGCTTGGGGTATGGCTACACCTTC. Translation gives CASSLGYGYTF.

The genes are TRBV6-5 and TRBJ2-1; 10 bases fit TRBD2. The V gene end was trimmed by 2 bases and the J gene end by 5 bases; junction bases not matched to a gene: 6. The CDR3 extends over 16 amino acids. Germline-derived CDR1 and CDR2 are MNHEY and SVGAGI. The CDR3 spells CASSYPTSGTHNEQFF. The CDR3 region has the DNA TGTGCCAGCAGTTACCCCACTAGCGGGACCCACAATGAGCAGTTCTTC.

The chain employs TRBV7-2 and TRBJ1-6; D unclear. Trimming took off 1 base at V and 2 bases at J, with 15 bases between the two ends. Germline assignment: CDR1 SGHTA and CDR2 FQGNSA. The CDR3 extends over 18 amino acids. The CDR3 protein is CASSLDSGSLPYNSPLHF. Written as DNA, the CDR3 is TGTGCCAGCAGCTTAGATTCCGGCAGCTTGCCCTATAATTCACCCCTCCACTTT.

This clone was seen ten or more times. The chain recombines TRBV9 with TRBJ1-2; 7 positions agree with TRBD1. Per germline, CDR1 SGDLS and CDR2 YYNGEE. With 0 bases clipped from V and 0 bases from J, the junction kept 2 bases outside the gene matches. The length of the CDR3 is 15 residues. CDR3 in amino acids: CASSVGQGANYGYTF. CDR3 bases: TGTGCCAGCAGCGTAGGCCAGGGGGCTAACTATGGCTACACCTTC.

V gene TRBV5-1 combines with J gene TRBJ2-2, with a tentative D call TRBD1 (5 bases). Germline-derived CDR1 and CDR2 are SGHRS and YFSETQ. The CDR3 runs to 16 residues. With 4 bases removed from V and 6 bases from J, the gap between germline ends came to 19 bases. CDR3 DNA sequence: TGCGCCAGCAGCCAAGAGGCAGGGATGGGGTCCGGGGAGCTGTTTTTT. It specifies CASSQEAGMGSGELFF.

This clone has just a few counts. The rearrangement joins TRBV7-2 to TRBJ2-2; D is unresolved. The CDR3 is made up of 14 amino acids. Germline assignment: CDR1 SGHTA and CDR2 FQGNSA. V was clipped by 1 base and J by 5 bases, with 8 bases between them. The CDR3 region has the DNA TGTGCCAGCAGCTTAGATTTCAGTACCGGGGAGCTGTTTTTT. This gives the protein CASSLDFSTGELFF.

The chain recombines TRBV6-5 with TRBJ2-1; no definite D call. Deletions cut 3 bases from V and 0 bases from J, with 9 bases between. This CDR3 region has 15 residues. Germline-derived CDR1 and CDR2 are MNHEY and SVGAGI. The DNA for the CDR3 is TGTGCCAGCAGTTATACTCTCGGCTCCTACAATGAGCAGTTCTTC. Its translation is CASSYTLGSYNEQFF.

The genes are TRBV18 and TRBJ1-3; D uncertain. This CDR3 is 16 amino acids long. The V gene lost 0 bases and the J gene lost 0 bases, with 9 bases spanning the gap. The germline CDR1 and CDR2 sequences are KGHSH and LQKENI. For the CDR3, the DNA is TGTGCCAGCTCACCACCAGCGGTTTACTCTGGAAACACCATATATTTT. Translation: CASSPPAVYSGNTIYF.